The present T cell receptor (beta chain) was sequenced within a study of T cell responses to AZD1222 COVID-19 vaccine. This clone has only one observation. Produced via immunoSEQ multiplex PCR; TCRdb's table is partial and in-frame only. The data contain about 150,000 clones, approximately 90% of them singletons. This TCR came from an adult in good health. The sequencing here drew on peripheral blood, taken on day 0 of AZD1222 vaccination.

In DNA, the CDR3 is TGTGCCAGCTCACCACAATACACGGCCAGCCAAGAGACCCAGTACTTC. Its protein is CASSPQYTASQETQYF. The chain has TRBV18 and TRBJ2-5, with unresolved D. The ends were cut back, 1 base at V and 1 base at J, with 13 bases in the middle. Germline loops: CDR1 KGHSH, CDR2 LQKENI. The CDR3 is 16 residues long.